The source of this T cell receptor (beta chain) is a study of CD8 T cells in ankylosing spondylitis. Study-wide points: Prior literature has documented some motif variants in synovial fluid and blood from reactive arthritis. Blood of patients with ankylosing spondylitis appeared to be characterized by a TCR beta motif of eight highly homologous variants.

J gave up 5 bases and V 3 bases, and 1 base lay outside the gene matches. The germline V gene has CDR1 KGHDR and CDR2 SFDVKD. CDR3 length equals 14 residues. From the 5' RACE reads, TCRdb called clonotypes with MiXCR, one entry per CDR3 protein. In the table there are 250,000 to 300,000 distinct CDR3 sequences, roughly 20% of which are singletons. This clonotype has ten or more counts. Its antigen is unknown. Sequencing input: blood, either unsorted or a sorted T cell fraction (not recorded which). This chain connects TRBV24-1 to TRBJ2-5; 11 bases line up with TRBD2. The receptor was derived from a male donor with ankylosing spondylitis or in good health (not recorded which). CDR3: CATSDLAGGETQYF. In DNA form, the CDR3 reads TGTGCCACCAGTGATCTAGCGGGAGGCGAGACCCAGTACTTC.